These 21 T cell receptor beta chains were all obtained from the same sample, sequenced in a study of early T cells in non-severe SARS-CoV-2 infection. TCRdb re-called the 5' RACE reads through MiXCR, storing one row per CDR3 protein. The profile shows 45,000 to 60,000 distinct CDR3 sequences, 6.5% to 8.5% of them singletons. The sequenced sample was whole blood. The receptor source for this set is an adult who was a healthcare worker with PCR-confirmed SARS-CoV-2 infection or an uninfected control (not recorded which).

This clonotype was detected ten times or more. The J gene is TRBJ2-7, the V gene TRBV6-6; D might be TRBD2 (5 bases). The CDR3 totals 11 residues. CDR1 and CDR2 (germline): MNHNY, SVGAGI (reference sequence). V shed 5 bases and J shed 5 bases, with 7 bases lying between them. This CDR3 reads CASSREHEQYF. CDR3 nucleotides: TGTGCCAGCAGTAGGGAGCACGAGCAGTACTTC.

This clonotype was seen at least ten times. The chain joins TRBV28 to TRBJ1-1; D perhaps matches TRBD1 (5 bases). V gave up 2 bases and J gave up 4 bases, with 23 bases separating them. This CDR3 comprises 18 residues. Germline CDR1 is MDHEN and CDR2 is SYDVKM. The CDR3 bases are TGTGCCAGCAGTTTACGGCGCGGGGAGGGGCGGCAGAGCACTGAAGCTTTCTTT. This gives the protein CASSLRRGEGRQSTEAFF.

This clonotype was seen at least ten times. CDR3 in amino acids: CASEPGFSGSGKNIQYF. DNA for the CDR3: TGTGCCAGCGAGCCAGGTTTTAGCGGGAGCGGCAAAAACATTCAGTACTTC. This chain links TRBV9 with TRBJ2-4, with 9 bases identical to TRBD2. There are 17 residues in the CDR3. The trim removed 7 bases at V and 3 bases at J, leaving 14 bases unmatched. Germline CDR1 reads SGDLS; CDR2 reads YYNGEE.

This clonotype was found a few times. V is TRBV12-3 or TRBV12-4 and J is TRBJ2-7; the D gene is possibly TRBD2 (5 bases). The ends were cut back, 4 bases at V and 3 bases at J, with 19 bases in the middle. The CDR3 has 16 amino acids. CDR3 DNA: TGTGCCAGCAGTTCACGAGTGGATGAAGACTACTACGAGCAGTACTTC. The encoded protein is CASSSRVDEDYYEQYF.

CDR3 sequence: CASSRTGLSDEQYF. CDR3 DNA: TGTGCCAGCTCTCGGACAGGGCTGTCGGACGAGCAGTACTTC. This rearrangement joins TRBV18 to TRBJ2-7, with 8 nucleotides matching TRBD1. Germline loops: CDR1 KGHSH, CDR2 LQKENI. There are 14 residues in the CDR3. V lost 6 bases, J lost 5 bases, and 9 bases stayed unmatched.

This clonotype was observed many times. The chain combines TRBV30 with TRBJ2-1, with D perhaps TRBD1 (6 bases). The germline V gene encodes CDR1 GTSNPN and CDR2 SVGIG (reference sequence). The CDR3 spans 15 residues. V lost 0 bases and J lost 3, with 12 bases in between. The CDR3 here is CAWSVTGQVYNEQFF. The CDR3 DNA reads as TGTGCCTGGAGTGTAACAGGGCAGGTCTACAATGAGCAGTTCTTC.

This clonotype has more than one count but fewer than ten. The rearrangement links TRBV18 to TRBJ2-5, with 12 bases identical to TRBD2. CDR1 and CDR2 (germline): KGHSH, LQKENI. This CDR3 is 17 amino acids long. J was trimmed by 5 bases and V by 3 bases; bases with no gene match: 10. The CDR3 nucleotides are TGTGCCAGCTCACCTCTAGCGGGAGGGGGTCTGGAGGAGACCCAGTACTTC. Its protein is CASSPLAGGGLEETQYF.

The rearrangement joins TRBV20-1 to TRBJ2-2, with 7 bases lining up with TRBD2. The CDR3 is made up of 17 amino acids. Germline lookup yields CDR1 DFQATT and CDR2 SNEGSKA (reference sequence). Trimming took 1 base from V and 0 from J; bases not matched to a gene: 8. The CDR3 region is CSARVGTKSSNTGELFF. CDR3 DNA: TGCAGTGCTAGAGTCGGGACTAAGTCATCGAACACCGGGGAGCTGTTTTTT.

There are many counts of this clonotype. The gene calls are TRBV20-1 and TRBJ2-7, with a possible D match to TRBD2 (6 bases). The CDR3 is 15 amino acids. The germline V gene has CDR1 DFQATT and CDR2 SNEGSKA (reference sequence). V lost 0 bases, J lost 0 bases, and 12 bases lay in between. The chain's CDR3 is CSARDHPSVSYEQYF. The CDR3 DNA reads TGCAGTGCTAGAGATCACCCTAGCGTCTCCTACGAGCAGTACTTC.

This clonotype was detected only a few times. V and J are TRBV2 and TRBJ2-3, with D possibly being TRBD1 (5 bases). In germline, CDR1 is SNHLY, CDR2 FYNNEI. V lost 8 bases to trimming and J lost 2 bases, with 17 bases between them. This CDR3 contains 15 residues. The CDR3 DNA sequence: TGTGCCAGCCGACAGACACAAGCAGACACAGATACGCAGTATTTT. This gives the protein CASRQTQADTDTQYF.

This clonotype was recorded a few times. V gene TRBV25-1 combines with J gene TRBJ1-2; maybe TRBD1 (5 bases). CDR3 size: 14 residues. Germline V gives CDR1 MGHDK, CDR2 SYGVNS. The V gene lost 1 base and the J gene lost 3 bases, with 9 bases spanning the gap. The CDR3 loop reads CASSEWGDYYGYTF. CDR3 coding DNA: TGTGCCAGCAGTGAATGGGGGGATTACTATGGCTACACCTTC.

Judged by abundance, this clonotype is medium-sized (0.01 to 0.1%). J is TRBJ2-3 and V is TRBV29-1; 9 nucleotides align to TRBD1. Germline V CDR1 and CDR2: SQVTM, ANQGSEA. The CDR3 is 16 amino acids. The V and J ends lost 1 base and 11 bases, in that order; junction bases with no gene match: 16. Here the CDR3 DNA reads TGCAGCGTTGAAGGCCCGCGGGGACAGGGAAGAGAATTGCAGTATTTT. This encodes CSVEGPRGQGRELQYF.

This chain connects TRBV13 to TRBJ2-6; TRBD1 is a possible D gene (6 bases). Germline V gene data show CDR1 as PRHDT and CDR2 as FYEKMQ (reference sequence). The V and J ends lost 5 bases and 0 bases respectively, with 11 bases between them. This CDR3 has 16 amino acids. The CDR3 region is CASSGRQDSGANVLTF. DNA for the CDR3: TGTGCCAGCAGCGGAAGACAGGACTCTGGGGCCAACGTCCTGACTTTC.

The chain recombines TRBV7-3 with TRBJ2-3; tentative D call: TRBD1 (5 bases). Germline loops: CDR1 SGHTA, CDR2 FQGTGA. The CDR3 spans 14 residues. V shed 5 bases and J shed 0 bases, with 9 bases lying between them. CDR3 DNA sequence: TGTGCCAGCAGCGTGGGGCCCAGCACAGATACGCAGTATTTT. It specifies CASSVGPSTDTQYF. Looking up the rest from reference TRBV7-3 and TRBJ2-3 gives the full variable domain: GAGVSQTPSNKVTEKGKYVELRCDPISGHTALYWYRQSLGQGPEFLIYFQGTGAADDSGLPNDRFFAVRPEGSVSTLKIQRTERGDSAVYLCASSVGPSTDTQYFGPGTRLTVL.

In its sample, this clonotype was seen many times. The chain carries TRBV4-2 and TRBJ2-2; possibly TRBD1 or TRBD2 for D (5 bases each). Per the germline V gene, CDR1 is LGHNA and CDR2 is YNFKEQ. This CDR3 contains 15 residues. The V and J ends lost 7 bases and 0 bases respectively, with 12 bases between them. CDR3 sequence: CASTRGSANTGELFF. In DNA, the CDR3 is TGTGCCAGCACGAGGGGTAGCGCGAACACCGGGGAGCTGTTTTTT.

This clonotype showed up many times. The chain has TRBV27 and TRBJ2-1; 7 nucleotides line up with TRBD1. V shed 2 bases and J 2 bases; nucleotides not matched to a gene: 3. Per germline, CDR1 MNHEY and CDR2 SMNVEV (reference sequence). The CDR3 length is 15 residues. CDR3 sequence (DNA): TGTGCCAGCAGTTTAAGACAGGGAACCTACAATGAGCAGTTCTTC. Its protein is CASSLRQGTYNEQFF.

The rearrangement links TRBV27 to TRBJ2-2; 10 nucleotides match TRBD1. J lost 13 bases, V lost 8 bases, and 13 bases had no gene match. Germline CDR1 is MNHEY and CDR2 is SMNVEV (reference sequence). The CDR3 length is 14 residues. DNA of the CDR3: TGTGCCAGCCGAGTGGGGACAGGGGCCAATAGGCTGTTTTTT. Its protein product is CASRVGTGANRLFF.

This clonotype occurred a few times. The chain carries TRBV9 and TRBJ2-7; TRBD2 matches 8 bases. The CDR3 is 17 residues long. V lost 0 bases and J lost 3; bases outside the gene matches: 11. In germline, CDR1 is SGDLS, CDR2 YYNGEE. The CDR3 protein is CASSVGGTSGVFYEQYF. CDR3 DNA sequence: TGTGCCAGCAGCGTAGGAGGTACTAGCGGAGTCTTCTACGAGCAGTACTTC.

This clonotype was found many times. The V and J genes are TRBV5-1 and TRBJ1-3; 8 bases are shared with TRBD1. The CDR3 runs 16 residues. V dropped 4 bases and J dropped 0; count of bases not matched to a gene: 6. The germline V gene encodes CDR1 SGHRS and CDR2 YFSETQ. CDR3 sequence: CASSARGQVSGNTIYF. In nucleotides, the CDR3 is TGCGCCAGCAGCGCGAGGGGACAGGTCTCTGGAAACACCATATATTTT.

The chain combines TRBV7-3 with TRBJ2-2, with 8 bases matching TRBD1. In germline, CDR1 is SGHTA, CDR2 FQGTGA. Trimming at V came to 5 bases and at J to 6 bases, leaving 11 bases not matched to a gene. The CDR3 is made up of 16 amino acids. The CDR3 DNA reads TGTGCCAGCAGCCGGGACAGGAGGGGTACGGCCGGGGAGCTGTTTTTT. Its translation: CASSRDRRGTAGELFF.

This clonotype was observed a few times. The CDR3, as DNA: TGCAGTGCTGTGGGACTAGCGGGGCCCACAGATACGCAGTATTTT. It is translated as CSAVGLAGPTDTQYF. The chain employs TRBV20-1 and TRBJ2-3, with TRBD2 matching over 13 bases. The germline gives CDR1 DFQATT, CDR2 SNEGSKA (reference sequence). The CDR3 extends over 15 amino acids. V was pared by 5 bases and J by 2 bases, with 4 bases of the junction left unmatched.